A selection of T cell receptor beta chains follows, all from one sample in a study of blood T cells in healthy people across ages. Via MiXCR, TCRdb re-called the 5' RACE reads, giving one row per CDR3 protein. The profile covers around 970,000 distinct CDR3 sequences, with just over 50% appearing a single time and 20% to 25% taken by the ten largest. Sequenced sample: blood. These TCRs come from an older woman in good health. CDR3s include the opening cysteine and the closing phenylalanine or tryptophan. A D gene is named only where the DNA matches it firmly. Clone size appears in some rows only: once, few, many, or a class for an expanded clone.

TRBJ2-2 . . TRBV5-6 TGTGCCAGCAGCTTGGTTTACCCTGCCGGGGAGCTGTTTTTT CASSLVYPAGELFF
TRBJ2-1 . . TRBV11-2 TGTGCCAGCAGCGGGGCGAGGGGAGCGGGCAATGAGCAGTTCTTC CASSGARGAGNEQFF
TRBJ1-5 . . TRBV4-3 TGCGCCAGCAGCCAAGATCTAGGCGGCAATCAGAAACCTCAGCCCCAGCATTTT CASSQDLGGNQKPQPQHF
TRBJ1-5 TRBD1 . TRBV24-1 TGTGCCACCAGTGACCGAGGGACAGGGGGTCACTCCCCCCAGCATTTT CATSDRGTGGHSPQHF
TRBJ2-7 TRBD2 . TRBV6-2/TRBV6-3 TGTGCCGGCAGTTATTTGCCTAGCGGGCGTTACTACGAGCAGTACTTC CAGSYLPSGRYYEQYF
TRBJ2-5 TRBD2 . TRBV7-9 TGTGCCAGCAGCTCCCGAACCTGGACTAGCAAAGGGACCCAGTACTTC CASSSRTWTSKGTQYF
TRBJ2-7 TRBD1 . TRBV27 TGTGCCAGCAGTTGGACCCTCGACAGGGATTTGTCCGAGCAGTACTTC CASSWTLDRDLSEQYF
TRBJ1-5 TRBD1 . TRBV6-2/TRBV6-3 TGTGCCAGCAGGGGACAGAATCAGCCCCAGCATTTT CASRGQNQPQHF
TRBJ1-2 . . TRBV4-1 TGCGCCAGCAGCATCCGCAATTCCGGGACCGAGAATTATGGCTACACCTTC CASSIRNSGTENYGYTF
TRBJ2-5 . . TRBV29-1 TGCAGCTCCGGGCCGCTCACACCGGGACGAGATGAGACCCAGTACTTC CSSGPLTPGRDETQYF
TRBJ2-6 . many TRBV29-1 TGCAGCGTTGGAGAGGGGCCCGGGGCCAACGTCCTGACTTTC CSVGEGPGANVLTF
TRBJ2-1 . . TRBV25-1 TGTGCCAGCAGTGAATTGGCCCGCGGGATCGAACTGCGTGAGCAGTTCTTC CASSELARGIELREQFF
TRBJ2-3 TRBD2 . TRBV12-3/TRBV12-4 TGTGCCAGCAGGATTACTAGCGGTTTCACAGATACGCAGTATTTT CASRITSGFTDTQYF
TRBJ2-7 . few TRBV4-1 TGCGCCAGCAGCGCGAGAGCGAGGGCCAGGGACGAGCAGTACTTC CASSARARARDEQYF
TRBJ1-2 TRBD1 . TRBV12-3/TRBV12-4 TGTGCCAGCAGGGACAGGGCTGGCTACACCTTC CASRDRAGYTF
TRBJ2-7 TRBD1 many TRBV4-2 TGTGCCAGCAGCCATCGACAGGGCTCCTACGAGCAGTACTTC CASSHRQGSYEQYF
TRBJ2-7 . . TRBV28 TGTGCCAGCAGTCGGCACGAGCAGTACTTC CASSRHEQYF
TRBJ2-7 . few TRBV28 TGTGCCAGCAGTCCCTCTTTCGAGCAGTACTTC CASSPSFEQYF
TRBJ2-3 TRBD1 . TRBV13 TGTGCCGGCTCAGGGGGACAGGACCCCCCAGATACGCAGTATTTT CAGSGGQDPPDTQYF
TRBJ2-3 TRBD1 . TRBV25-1 TGTGCCAGCAGTGAATCGCGGACAGGGGGCACAGATACGCAGTATTTT CASSESRTGGTDTQYF
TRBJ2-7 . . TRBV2 TGTGCCAGCAGCTATGGCCCCTACGAGCAGTACTTC CASSYGPYEQYF
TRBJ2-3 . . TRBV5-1 TGCGCCAGCAGCCCAAGGACCCCCGCAGATACGCAGTATTTT CASSPRTPADTQYF